This record covers a single TCR beta chain. This record comes from a study of cytomegalovirus exposure and HLA in healthy donors. CDR3 length: 15 residues. Germline CDR1 and CDR2: LNHDA and SQIVND (reference sequence). V lost 5 bases and J lost 4; bases outside the gene matches: 10. It was with 60 Vbeta and 13 Jbeta primers that the PCR ran. Assay: immunoSEQ multiplex PCR; the TCRdb copy retains only in-frame clones and omits some. This sample has over 100,000 clones, with under 85% found just once. The chain couples TRBV19 to TRBJ1-2, with 7 positions matching TRBD1. The receptor was isolated from a woman in her fifties or sixties in good health and CMV-seropositive. The sample comprised PBMCs. In nucleotides, the CDR3 is TGTGCCAGTAGTCTTACTGACAGGGAGGCCTATGGCTACACCTTC. It translates to CASSLTDREAYGYTF.